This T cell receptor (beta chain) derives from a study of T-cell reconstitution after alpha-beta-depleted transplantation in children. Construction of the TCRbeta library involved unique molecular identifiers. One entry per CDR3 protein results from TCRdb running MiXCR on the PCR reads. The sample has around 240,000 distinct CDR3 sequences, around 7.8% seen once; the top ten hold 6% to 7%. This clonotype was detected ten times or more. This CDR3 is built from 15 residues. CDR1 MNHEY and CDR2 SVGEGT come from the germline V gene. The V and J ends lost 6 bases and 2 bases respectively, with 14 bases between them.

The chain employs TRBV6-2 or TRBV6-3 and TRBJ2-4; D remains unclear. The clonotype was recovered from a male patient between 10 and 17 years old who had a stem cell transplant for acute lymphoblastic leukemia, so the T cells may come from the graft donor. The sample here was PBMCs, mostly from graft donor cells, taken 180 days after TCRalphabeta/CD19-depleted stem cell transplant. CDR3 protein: CASSAPGGPKNIQYF. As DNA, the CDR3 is TGTGCCAGCAGCGCCCCGGGTGGACCCAAAAACATTCAGTACTTC.